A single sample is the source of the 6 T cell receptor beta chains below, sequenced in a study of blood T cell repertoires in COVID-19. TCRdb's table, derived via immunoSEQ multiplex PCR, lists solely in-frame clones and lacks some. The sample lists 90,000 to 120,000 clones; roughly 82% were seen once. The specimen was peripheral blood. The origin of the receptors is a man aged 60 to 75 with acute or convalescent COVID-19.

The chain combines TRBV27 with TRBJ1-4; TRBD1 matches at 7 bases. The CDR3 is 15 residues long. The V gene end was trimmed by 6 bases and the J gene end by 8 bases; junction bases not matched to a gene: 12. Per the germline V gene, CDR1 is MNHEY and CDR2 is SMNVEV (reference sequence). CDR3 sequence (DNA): TGTGCCAGCAGACCCTCCGGGACAGTATCCGAAAAACTGTTTTTT. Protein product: CASRPSGTVSEKLFF.

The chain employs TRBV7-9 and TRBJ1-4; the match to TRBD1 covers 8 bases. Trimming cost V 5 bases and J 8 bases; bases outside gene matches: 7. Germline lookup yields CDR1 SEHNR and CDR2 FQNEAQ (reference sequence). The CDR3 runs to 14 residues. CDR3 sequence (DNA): TGTGCCAGCAGCCCCGGGACAGGAAGCGAAAAACTGTTTTTT. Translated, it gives CASSPGTGSEKLFF. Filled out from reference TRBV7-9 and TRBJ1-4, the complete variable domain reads DTGVSQNPRHKITKRGQNVTFRCDPISEHNRLYWYRQTLGQGPEFLTYFQNEAQLEKSRLLSDRFSAERPKGSFSTLEIQRTEQGDSAMYLCASSPGTGSEKLFFGSGTQLSVL.

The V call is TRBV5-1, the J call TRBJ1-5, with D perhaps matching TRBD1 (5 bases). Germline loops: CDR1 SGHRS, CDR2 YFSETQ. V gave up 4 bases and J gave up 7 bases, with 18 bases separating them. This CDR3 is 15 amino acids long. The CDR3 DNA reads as TGCGCCAGCAGCCCGGAGTCCGGGGGACGCCAGCCCCAGCATTTT. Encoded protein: CASSPESGGRQPQHF.

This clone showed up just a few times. The CDR3 bases are TGTGCCAGCAGCGCCGGGACTTCCCTTCACTCTGGGGCCAACGTCCTGACTTTC. Translated: CASSAGTSLHSGANVLTF. The chain recombines TRBV5-4 with TRBJ2-6; perhaps TRBD2 as D (6 bases). Germline-derived CDR1 and CDR2 are SGHNT and YYREEE (reference sequence). The CDR3 is made up of 18 amino acids. With 4 bases removed from V and 0 bases from J, the gap between germline ends came to 17 bases.

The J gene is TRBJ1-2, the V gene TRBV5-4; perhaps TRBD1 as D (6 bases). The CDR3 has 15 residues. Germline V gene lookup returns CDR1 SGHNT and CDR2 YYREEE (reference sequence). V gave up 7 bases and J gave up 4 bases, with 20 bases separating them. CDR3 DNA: TGTGCCAGCCGGGGTGGGGCAGGGGCTATCTATGGCTACACCTTC. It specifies CASRGGAGAIYGYTF.

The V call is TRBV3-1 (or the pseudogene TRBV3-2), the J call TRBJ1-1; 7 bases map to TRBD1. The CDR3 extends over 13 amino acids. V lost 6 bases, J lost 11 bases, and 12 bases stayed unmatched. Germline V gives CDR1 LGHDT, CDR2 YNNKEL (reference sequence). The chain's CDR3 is CASSQSGGGNAFF. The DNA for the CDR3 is TGTGCCAGCAGTCAAAGTGGAGGGGGCAATGCTTTCTTT.